Shown below are 24 T cell receptor beta chains from a single sample sequenced in a study of a mutant IDH1 vaccine in newly diagnosed glioma. The protocol was immunoSEQ multiplex PCR, while the TCRdb copy is restricted to in-frame clones and leaves out a portion. Among 95,000 to 100,000 clones, roughly 90% were seen once, and the ten largest hold less than 0.65%. Sample time point: baseline, week 1 (first vaccination visit). Treatment indicated: pre-vaccination baseline after standard-of-care therapy. Here the sequenced sample was PBMCs, taken from a glioma patient treated with radiotherapy, temozolomide or both. These receptors came from a woman aged 50 to 60 with glioma.

The gene calls are TRBV5-1 and TRBJ2-5, with a possible D match to TRBD2 (5 bases). Trimming pared 0 bases from V and 5 bases from J, leaving 14 bases between. The germline V gene has CDR1 SGHRS and CDR2 YFSETQ. The CDR3 is 15 residues long. The DNA of the CDR3 is TGCGCCAGCAGCTTGGTTTTGTCTAGCCAGGAGACCCAGTACTTC. It specifies CASSLVLSSQETQYF.

This clone was seen only once. The CDR3 loop is CASSLSVPSYEQYF. CDR3 in DNA: TGCGCCAGCAGCTTGTCGGTGCCCTCCTACGAGCAGTACTTC. The V call is TRBV5-1, the J call TRBJ2-5; no definite D call. The J call may not be correct, given that the DNA end is closer to TRBJ2-7. The germline gives CDR1 SGHRS, CDR2 YFSETQ. The CDR3 contains 14 residues.

The rearrangement joins TRBV5-1 to TRBJ2-3, with 8 nucleotides matching TRBD2. Looked up from germline, CDR1 is SGHRS and CDR2 is YFSETQ. V trimming: 2 bases; J trimming: 5 bases; junction bases outside the gene matches: 4. CDR3 length equals 14 residues. CDR3 sequence reads: CASSLAGVLDTQYF. In DNA, the CDR3 is TGCGCCAGCAGCTTAGCGGGAGTATTAGATACGCAGTATTTT.

The J gene is TRBJ2-5, the V gene TRBV7-8, with 7 bases fitting TRBD1. The CDR3 has 14 amino acids. Germline V gene data show CDR1 as SGHVS and CDR2 as FQNEAQ. Trimming took 4 bases from V and 0 from J; bases not matched to a gene: 2. The CDR3 DNA is TGTGCCAGCAGCTGGGGACAGAACCAAGAGACCCAGTACTTC. This translates into CASSWGQNQETQYF. Full variable domain (remainder filled in from reference TRBV7-8 and TRBJ2-5): GAGVSQSPRYKVAKRGQDVALRCDPISGHVSLFWYQQALGQGPEFLTYFQNEAQLDKSGLPSDRFFAERPEGSVSTLKIQRTQQEDSAVYLCASSWGQNQETQYFGPGTRLLVL.

The V and J genes are TRBV1 and TRBJ2-3; the tabulated D call, TRBD2, remains unverified against the DNA. TRBV1 represents a pseudogene. The CDR3 totals 21 residues. The CDR3 region has the DNA TGCACCAGCAGCCAAGATTCGGCGGGGCTGAGGGGCGGCGAGCGGACAGATACGCAGTATTTT. As protein: CTSSQDSAGLRGGERTDTQYF.

The chain carries TRBV28 and TRBJ2-7, with D tentatively TRBD2 (5 bases). This CDR3 has 13 amino acids. Germline V gene lookup returns CDR1 MDHEN and CDR2 SYDVKM. Trimming took 10 bases from V and 5 from J, leaving 18 bases between them. This chain's CDR3 is CATVRGLDHEQYF. In nucleotides, the CDR3 is TGTGCCACCGTAAGAGGACTGGACCACGAGCAGTACTTC.

The chain combines TRBV9 with TRBJ2-7; 10 nucleotides match TRBD1. There are 15 residues in the CDR3. Germline lookup yields CDR1 SGDLS and CDR2 YYNGEE. J was trimmed by 3 bases and V by 2 bases; bases with no gene match: 5. CDR3 nucleotide sequence: TGTGCCAGCAGCGTGACCGGGACAGGGGACTACGAGCAGTACTTC. Translation: CASSVTGTGDYEQYF.

The genes are TRBV5-3 and TRBJ2-7; D unclear. TRBV5-3 is designated an ORF whose function remains uncertain. The V gene lost 0 bases and the J gene lost 3 bases, with 13 bases spanning the gap. The CDR3 is 15 amino acids. CDR3 amino acids: CARSLGRWRYYEQYF. The CDR3 nucleotides are TGTGCCAGAAGCTTGGGACGGTGGCGGTACTACGAGCAGTACTTC.

This clone was seen just once. V usage is TRBV7-9 and J usage is TRBJ1-6; D is possibly TRBD1 (6 bases). The germline V and J ends were trimmed by 1 base and 16 bases, with 14 bases remaining between them. The germline V gene has CDR1 SEHNR and CDR2 FQNEAQ (reference sequence). The CDR3 loop spans 13 amino acids. DNA for the CDR3: TGTGCCAGCAGCTTAGATGGCAGGGGTTCTCTCCACTTT. It codes for CASSLDGRGSLHF.

This chain connects TRBV5-1 to TRBJ1-2; a possible D gene is TRBD1 (5 bases). The germline V gene encodes CDR1 SGHRS and CDR2 YFSETQ. The V and J ends lost 4 bases and 2 bases respectively, with 12 bases between them. CDR3 length equals 14 residues. The CDR3 here is CASSGGGTNYGYTF. The DNA of the CDR3 is TGCGCCAGCAGCGGTGGGGGGACCAACTATGGCTACACCTTC.

The chain links TRBV19 to TRBJ2-5; perhaps TRBD1 as D (6 bases). The CDR3 length is 16 residues. The germline CDR1 and CDR2 sequences are LNHDA and SQIVND (reference sequence). V was shortened by 4 bases and J by 5 bases, with 20 bases between the two germline ends. The CDR3 sequence is CASSTSGTSLGETQYF. CDR3 nucleotide sequence: TGTGCCAGTAGTACTTCAGGGACATCCCTGGGGGAGACCCAGTACTTC.

With regard to this clone: An end of the junction differs from the germline gene, which may be a read error. The chain joins TRBV7-2 to TRBJ1-6, with D uncertain. The CDR3 runs 15 residues. From germline, CDR1 is SGHTA and CDR2 FQGNSA. The CDR3 region is CVSSLSTGPNSPLHF. CDR3 coding DNA: TGTGTCAGCAGCTTATCGACTGGCCCCAATTCACCCCTCCACTTT. The whole variable domain, filled in from reference TRBV7-2 and TRBJ1-6, reads GAGVSQSPSNKVTEKGKDVELRCDPISGHTALYWYRQSLGQGLEFLIYFQGNSAPDKSGLPSDRFSAERTGGSVSTLTIQRTQQEDSAVYLCVSSLSTGPNSPLHFGNGTRLTVT.

This clone was counted a few times. This chain joins TRBV5-1 and TRBJ2-1; D not certain. Trimming shortened V by 0 bases and J by 10 bases, and 14 bases separated the two germline ends. The CDR3 contains 14 residues. Germline V lookup: CDR1 SGHRS, CDR2 YFSETQ. The CDR3 sequence is CASSLEPRAGEQFF. The CDR3 bases are TGCGCCAGCAGCTTGGAGCCCCGTGCTGGCGAGCAGTTCTTC.

This chain uses TRBV2 with TRBJ2-7, with D hard to call. V was clipped by 2 bases and J by 1 base, with 6 bases between them. Germline V gene lookup returns CDR1 SNHLY and CDR2 FYNNEI. The CDR3 spans 13 residues. CDR3 residues: CASSELGSYEQYF. CDR3 bases: TGTGCCAGCAGTGAATTGGGATCCTACGAGCAGTACTTC. The full variable domain, with the rest looked up from reference TRBV2 and TRBJ2-7, is EPEVTQTPSHQVTQMGQEVILRCVPISNHLYFYWYRQILGQKVEFLVSFYNNEISEKSEIFDDQFSVERPDGSNFTLKIRSTKLEDSAMYFCASSELGSYEQYFGPGTRLTVT.

The rearrangement uses TRBV10-3 and TRBJ2-5; D uncertain. Germline V CDR1 and CDR2: ENHRY, SYGVKD. The CDR3 consists of 15 residues. Trimming cost V 1 base and J 1 base, with 10 bases left between them. The CDR3: CAISEFTVAQETQYF. CDR3 sequence (DNA): TGTGCCATCAGTGAGTTCACTGTCGCCCAAGAGACCCAGTACTTC.

V usage is TRBV7-9 and J usage is TRBJ2-3; D possibly uses TRBD1 or TRBD2 (5 bases each). Germline V lookup: CDR1 SEHNR, CDR2 FQNEAQ (reference sequence). This CDR3 contains 16 residues. Trimming removed 4 bases at V and 7 bases at J, with 21 bases between. CDR3 protein: CASSYPGRSEFNTQYF. The CDR3 DNA reads TGTGCCAGCAGCTACCCGGGACGCAGCGAGTTTAATACGCAGTATTTT.

This clone has a single count. V gene TRBV5-1 combines with J gene TRBJ2-2; 7 positions match TRBD1. Germline CDR1 reads SGHRS; CDR2 reads YFSETQ. The CDR3 loop spans 16 amino acids. The V gene end was trimmed by 4 bases and the J gene end by 7 bases; junction bases not matched to a gene: 13. CDR3 loop: CASSRIPGTVGGELFF. The CDR3 DNA reads as TGCGCCAGCAGCCGTATACCCGGGACAGTGGGCGGGGAGCTGTTTTTT. The entire variable domain, with the rest obtained from reference TRBV5-1 and TRBJ2-2, is as follows: KAGVTQTPRYLIKTRGQQVTLSCSPISGHRSVSWYQQTPGQGLQFLFEYFSETQRNKGNFPGRFSGRQFSNSRSEMNVSTLELGDSALYLCASSRIPGTVGGELFFGEGSRLTVL.

The chain carries TRBV29-1 and TRBJ2-7; 14 bases fit TRBD2. Germline V CDR1 and CDR2: SQVTM, ANQGSEA. The CDR3 is made up of 14 amino acids. V was pared by 6 bases and J by 5 bases, with 6 bases of the junction left unmatched. The CDR3 sequence: CSVPGLAGVHEQYF. The CDR3 DNA reads TGCAGCGTACCGGGACTAGCGGGAGTACACGAGCAGTACTTC.

CDR3 sequence reads: CASSLWRERGNEQFF. The CDR3 DNA reads as TGTGCCAGCAGCTTATGGCGGGAGAGGGGAAATGAGCAGTTCTTC. The gene calls are TRBV7-9 and TRBJ2-1; 7 bases align to TRBD2. The CDR3 loop spans 15 amino acids. Per germline, CDR1 SEHNR and CDR2 FQNEAQ (reference sequence). V dropped 2 bases and J dropped 7; count of bases not matched to a gene: 8. The full variable domain, with the rest looked up from reference TRBV7-9 and TRBJ2-1, is DTGVSQNPRHKITKRGQNVTFRCDPISEHNRLYWYRQTLGQGPEFLTYFQNEAQLEKSRLLSDRFSAERPKGSFSTLEIQRTEQGDSAMYLCASSLWRERGNEQFFGPGTRLTVL.

CDR3 loop: CASRSTGDSGNTIYF. The DNA for the CDR3 is TGTGCCAGTAGATCAACAGGGGACTCTGGAAACACCATATATTTT. The rearrangement joins TRBV19 to TRBJ1-3, with 7 bases matching TRBD1. The CDR3 sequence is 15 residues long. V lost 6 bases, J lost 0 bases, and 5 bases stayed unmatched. CDR1 LNHDA and CDR2 SQIVND come from the germline V gene (reference sequence).

The CDR3 sequence is CASSHIAGGRNEQFF. The CDR3 region has the DNA TGCGCCAGCAGTCATATAGCGGGAGGTAGGAATGAGCAGTTCTTC. The chain carries TRBV23-1 and TRBJ2-1; TRBD2 agrees at 10 bases. TRBV23-1 is recorded as an ORF, its role being uncertain. The CDR3 contains 15 residues. V trimming: 3 bases; J trimming: 7 bases; junction bases outside the gene matches: 6.

The CDR3 DNA is TGTGCCTGGACCCATGGGTATGAAGCTTTCTTT. Protein: CAWTHGYEAFF. The rearrangement uses TRBV30 and TRBJ1-1; D is unresolved. This CDR3 is 11 amino acids long. Trimming removed 4 bases from V and 7 bases from J, with 10 bases in between. Germline CDR1 and CDR2: GTSNPN and SVGIG (reference sequence).

The gene calls are TRBV28 and TRBJ2-1, with 12 bases that match TRBD2. This CDR3 is built from 18 residues. Germline-derived CDR1 and CDR2 are MDHEN and SYDVKM. The V gene end was trimmed by 5 bases and the J gene end by 4 bases; junction bases not matched to a gene: 12. This CDR3 reads CASSPPLAGGLNYNEQFF. The CDR3 DNA reads as TGTGCCAGCAGTCCCCCGCTAGCGGGAGGGTTAAATTACAATGAGCAGTTCTTC.

The rearrangement links TRBV5-1 to TRBJ1-1; D gene uncertain. This CDR3 region has 14 residues. CDR1 SGHRS and CDR2 YFSETQ come from the germline V gene. Deletions cut 4 bases from V and 6 bases from J, with 16 bases between. As DNA, the CDR3 is TGCGCCAGCAGCCCGCGTGGGGTACCCGCTGAAGCTTTCTTT. It yields the protein CASSPRGVPAEAFF.